This T cell receptor (beta chain) was observed in a study of neurological immune-mediated disorders. The CDR3 consists of 12 residues. V was trimmed by 2 bases and J by 4 bases, leaving 8 bases between them. CDR1 SQVTM and CDR2 ANQGSEA come from the germline V gene. TCRdb fed the 5' RACE reads into MiXCR, producing one record per CDR3 protein. The sample consists of about 55,000 distinct CDR3 sequences, about 4% of them appearing once. There are many counts of this clonotype. J is TRBJ1-1 and V is TRBV29-1; D is possibly TRBD1 (5 bases). The sequenced sample consisted of CD4+ T cells from blood. This TCR was recovered from a woman between 40 and 50 years old with multiple sclerosis. The CDR3 DNA reads as TGCAGCGTTGAAAATGGGGCCACTGAAGCTTTCTTT. As protein: CSVENGATEAFF. Full variable domain (rest looked up from reference TRBV29-1 and TRBJ1-1): SAVISQKPSRDICQRGTSLTIQCQVDSQVTMMFWYRQQPGQSLTLIATANQGSEATYESGFVIDKFPISRPNLTFSTLTVSNMSPEDSSIYLCSVENGATEAFFGQGTRLTVV.